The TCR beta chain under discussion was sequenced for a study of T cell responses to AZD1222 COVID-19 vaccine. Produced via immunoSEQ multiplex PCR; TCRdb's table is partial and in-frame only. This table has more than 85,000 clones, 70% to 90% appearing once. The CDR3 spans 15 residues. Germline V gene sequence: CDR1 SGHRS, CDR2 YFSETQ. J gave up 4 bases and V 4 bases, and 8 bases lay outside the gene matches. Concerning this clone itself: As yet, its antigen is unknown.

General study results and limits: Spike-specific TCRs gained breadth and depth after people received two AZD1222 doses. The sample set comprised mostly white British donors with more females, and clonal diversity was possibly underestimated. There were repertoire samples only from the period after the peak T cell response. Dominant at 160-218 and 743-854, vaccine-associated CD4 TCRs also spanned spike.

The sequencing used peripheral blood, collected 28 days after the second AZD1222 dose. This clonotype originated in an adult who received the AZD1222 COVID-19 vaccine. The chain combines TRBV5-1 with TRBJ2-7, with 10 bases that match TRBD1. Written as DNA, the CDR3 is TGCGCCAGCAGCCCCACCGGGACAGGGGTGTACGAGCAGTACTTC. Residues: CASSPTGTGVYEQYF.